The 23 T cell receptor beta chains given below trace back to one sample, sequenced in a study of T cell responses to AZD1222 COVID-19 vaccine. The data were produced by immunoSEQ multiplex PCR, yet TCRdb's version contains in-frame clones alone and is incomplete. This table holds about 110,000 clones, more than 75% found once. This specimen was peripheral blood, taken on day 0 of AZD1222 vaccination. The receptors were gathered from an adult in good health.

This chain links TRBV6-5 with TRBJ2-2; TRBD2 is a possible D gene (5 bases). Per germline, CDR1 MNHEY and CDR2 SVGAGI. The germline V and J ends were trimmed by 7 bases and 6 bases, with 15 bases remaining between them. This CDR3 has 14 amino acids. The CDR3: CASKLREVSGELFF. CDR3 coding DNA: TGTGCCAGCAAGCTCCGGGAAGTGTCCGGGGAGCTGTTTTTT.

V and J are TRBV19 and TRBJ1-1; D is undetermined. The CDR3 loop spans 15 amino acids. Trimming left V 5 bases short and J 5 bases short, with 18 bases between. Germline V lookup: CDR1 LNHDA, CDR2 SQIVND (reference sequence). As DNA, the CDR3 is TGTGCCAGTAGTCCCTTTGGAGGAGCCGGGACTGAAGCTTTCTTT. Translation gives CASSPFGGAGTEAFF. The full variable domain, rest sourced from reference TRBV19 and TRBJ1-1, is DGGITQSPKYLFRKEGQNVTLSCEQNLNHDAMYWYRQDPGQGLRLIYYSQIVNDFQKGDIAEGYSVSREKKESFPLTVTSAQKNPTAFYLCASSPFGGAGTEAFFGQGTRLTVV.

The chain uses TRBV10-3 and TRBJ2-2; tentatively, D is TRBD2 (5 bases). Trimming shortened V by 4 bases and J by 0 bases, and 12 bases separated the two germline ends. Per the germline V gene, CDR1 is ENHRY and CDR2 is SYGVKD. The CDR3 covers 16 residues. The DNA for the CDR3 is TGTGCCATCAGTGCCCTGACTATAACGAACACCGGGGAGCTGTTTTTT. Translation gives CAISALTITNTGELFF.

The chain employs TRBV9 and TRBJ2-1, with D uncertain. V gave up 0 bases and J gave up 4 bases, with 11 bases separating them. Germline CDR1 is SGDLS and CDR2 is YYNGEE. The CDR3 spans 15 residues. The CDR3 region is CASSVAGDKYNEQFF. The CDR3 nucleotides read TGTGCCAGCAGCGTAGCTGGAGACAAGTACAATGAGCAGTTCTTC.

The V gene is TRBV18, the J gene TRBJ1-5; TRBD1 matches at 7 bases. The ends lost 5 bases at V and 3 bases at J; junction bases unmatched: 7. Germline V gene sequence: CDR1 KGHSH, CDR2 LQKENI. This CDR3 is built from 15 residues. The DNA of the CDR3 is TGTGCCAGCTCAAAGACAGGGATTACCAATCAGCCCCAGCATTTT. The encoded protein is CASSKTGITNQPQHF.

The CDR3 sequence is CASSIQGAMGRQPQHF. The CDR3 DNA reads as TGTGCCAGTAGTATCCAGGGGGCGATGGGGCGTCAGCCCCAGCATTTT. This chain joins TRBV19 and TRBJ1-5; 8 positions match TRBD1. V shed 3 bases, J shed 6 bases, and the junction held 10 bases outside the gene matches. The CDR3 is 16 amino acids. Germline CDR1 LNHDA, CDR2 SQIVND (reference sequence).

This clone was counted a single time. The rearrangement uses TRBV19 and TRBJ1-6; unclear D gene. Looked up from germline, CDR1 is LNHDA and CDR2 is SQIVND (reference sequence). V was clipped by 7 bases and J by 6 bases, with 19 bases between them. The CDR3 has 16 residues. In DNA form, the CDR3 reads TGTGCCAGTACCCCTGGGTCAACTCCTGGTAATTCACCCCTCCACTTT. It translates to CASTPGSTPGNSPLHF. The entire variable domain, with the rest obtained from reference TRBV19 and TRBJ1-6, is as follows: DGGITQSPKYLFRKEGQNVTLSCEQNLNHDAMYWYRQDPGQGLRLIYYSQIVNDFQKGDIAEGYSVSREKKESFPLTVTSAQKNPTAFYLCASTPGSTPGNSPLHFGNGTRLTVT.

This clone was counted once. The germline gene is not matched at one end of the junction; a read error may be the cause. The V and J genes are TRBV19 and TRBJ2-1; TRBD2 aligns across 14 bases. Per the germline V gene, CDR1 is LNHDA and CDR2 is SQIVND (reference sequence). There are 13 residues in the CDR3. This chain's CDR3 is CASSGTSGGTLVF. In DNA form, the CDR3 reads TGTGCCAGTTCCGGGACTAGCGGGGGCACCTTGGTCTTC.

This clone has a handful of counts. The chain links TRBV5-1 to TRBJ1-2; D is perhaps TRBD1 (5 bases). V was clipped by 0 bases and J by 6 bases, with 18 bases between them. This CDR3 comprises 16 residues. Germline lookup yields CDR1 SGHRS and CDR2 YFSETQ. The DNA of the CDR3 is TGCGCCAGCAGCTTGGAAGGGTCCGCGGGGCGGGATGGCTACACCTTC. Translating it yields CASSLEGSAGRDGYTF. The full variable domain, completed using reference TRBV5-1 and TRBJ1-2, is KAGVTQTPRYLIKTRGQQVTLSCSPISGHRSVSWYQQTPGQGLQFLFEYFSETQRNKGNFPGRFSGRQFSNSRSEMNVSTLELGDSALYLCASSLEGSAGRDGYTFGSGTRLTVV.

The V and J genes are TRBV30 and TRBJ2-7; no firm D call. Germline CDR1 is GTSNPN and CDR2 is SVGIG (reference sequence). The CDR3 has 11 residues. Trimming took 3 bases from V and 3 from J, leaving 6 bases between them. The CDR3 is CAWSAGYEQYF. The CDR3 DNA sequence: TGTGCCTGGAGCGCAGGCTACGAGCAGTACTTC.

The chain couples TRBV6-2 or TRBV6-3 to TRBJ2-1; 8 nucleotides line up with TRBD1. This CDR3 is built from 15 residues. Germline lookup yields CDR1 MNHEY and CDR2 SVGEGT. V dropped 5 bases and J dropped 5; count of bases not matched to a gene: 8. CDR3 DNA sequence: TGTGCCAGCAGTAAAAGGACAGGGTCCAACAATGAGCAGTTCTTC. This translates into CASSKRTGSNNEQFF.

The rearrangement uses TRBV2 and TRBJ1-6; D is possibly TRBD1 (5 bases). There are 16 residues in the CDR3. The V gene lost 5 bases and the J gene lost 0 bases, with 11 bases spanning the gap. Germline V gene lookup returns CDR1 SNHLY and CDR2 FYNNEI. The DNA of the CDR3 is TGTGCCAGCAGTTTAGACAGACCCTCCTATAATTCACCCCTCCACTTT. Translation: CASSLDRPSYNSPLHF.

This chain's CDR3 is CASSQSQGWGEQYF. The CDR3 region has the DNA TGCGCCAGCAGCCAGTCACAGGGATGGGGCGAGCAGTACTTC. The rearrangement joins TRBV4-1 to TRBJ2-7, with D possibly being TRBD1 (6 bases). This CDR3 comprises 14 residues. CDR1 and CDR2 (germline): MGHRA, YSYEKL. Trimming stripped 3 bases from V and 6 bases from J, with 15 bases between.

The rearrangement links TRBV5-6 to TRBJ1-1; D gene uncertain. CDR1 is SGHDT and CDR2 is YYEEEE in the germline V gene. The CDR3 is 12 residues long. V dropped 0 bases and J dropped 6 bases, with 6 bases sitting between them. The CDR3 region is CASSLEPAEAFF. In nucleotides, the CDR3 is TGTGCCAGCAGCTTGGAACCGGCTGAAGCTTTCTTT.

This rearrangement joins TRBV7-2 to TRBJ1-6, with TRBD1 identical over 7 bases. V lost 6 bases and J lost 9; bases outside the gene matches: 5. CDR3 length: 13 residues. Per the germline V gene, CDR1 is SGHTA and CDR2 is FQGNSA. CDR3 amino acids: CASSDRVGSPLHF. The DNA for the CDR3 is TGTGCCAGCAGTGACAGGGTGGGTTCACCCCTCCACTTT.

This clone was seen once. The chain recombines TRBV14 with TRBJ1-2, with D uncertain. The V end was cut by 0 bases, the J end by 8 bases, with 22 bases between. The CDR3 length is 17 residues. Looked up from germline, CDR1 is SGHDN and CDR2 is FVKESK. CDR3 in DNA: TGTGCCAGCAGCCAAGAACCTTTCCTGAGACCCCAAATGGGCTACACCTTC. It codes for CASSQEPFLRPQMGYTF.

The rearrangement joins TRBV19 to TRBJ1-3; TRBD1 is a possible D gene (5 bases). Between the trimmed V and J ends, which lost 5 bases and 0 bases, there was a span of 11 bases. The CDR3 is 15 residues long. CDR1 is LNHDA, CDR2 SQIVND, per germline (reference sequence). The CDR3 sequence is CASSPRRVSGNTIYF. The DNA of the CDR3 is TGTGCCAGTAGTCCCCGCAGGGTCTCTGGAAACACCATATATTTT.

The chain is built from TRBV19 and TRBJ1-4, with D perhaps matching TRBD1 (5 bases). Germline CDR1 and CDR2: LNHDA and SQIVND (reference sequence). V dropped 6 bases and J dropped 6 bases, with 8 bases sitting between them. The CDR3 runs 12 residues. DNA of the CDR3: TGTGCCAGTAGCGGGGCGGATGAAAAACTGTTTTTT. It yields the protein CASSGADEKLFF.

The chain links TRBV4-2 to TRBJ1-2; D is uncertain. V dropped 2 bases and J dropped 5 bases, with 6 bases sitting between them. The CDR3 totals 12 residues. Germline CDR1 is LGHNA and CDR2 is YNFKEQ. The CDR3 reads CASSQQAYGYTF. The CDR3 nucleotides are TGTGCCAGCAGCCAACAGGCATATGGCTACACCTTC.

The chain recombines TRBV7-9 with TRBJ1-2; D is possibly TRBD1 (6 bases). The V gene's germline CDR1 is SEHNR and CDR2 FQNEAQ (reference sequence). The ends were cut back, 6 bases at V and 8 bases at J, with 13 bases in the middle. The CDR3 loop spans 12 amino acids. The CDR3 loop reads CASRRQESGYTF. For the CDR3, the DNA is TGTGCCAGCAGGCGACAGGAGAGCGGCTACACCTTC.

The rearrangement joins TRBV19 to TRBJ2-3; no firm D call. Germline CDR1 reads LNHDA; CDR2 reads SQIVND (reference sequence). Trimming stripped 6 bases from V and 4 bases from J, with 14 bases between. The CDR3 consists of 14 residues. CDR3: CASRTSLGSDTQYF. Written as DNA, the CDR3 is TGTGCCAGTAGGACCTCCCTGGGGTCAGATACGCAGTATTTT.

V gene TRBV2 combines with J gene TRBJ1-2; D unresolved. V lost 4 bases, J lost 4 bases, and 16 bases lay in between. Germline loops: CDR1 SNHLY, CDR2 FYNNEI. CDR3 size: 15 residues. As DNA, the CDR3 is TGTGCCAGCAGTGGGACGGGTCCCCAAGCCTATGGCTACACCTTC. Residues: CASSGTGPQAYGYTF.

The chain carries TRBV7-8 and TRBJ1-3; tentatively, D is TRBD1 (6 bases). V dropped 4 bases and J dropped 3 bases, with 13 bases sitting between them. Germline CDR1 reads SGHVS; CDR2 reads FQNEAQ. The CDR3 loop spans 15 amino acids. The DNA of the CDR3 is TGTGCCAGCAGCTACCTACAGGGTAGTGGAAACACCATATATTTT. It specifies CASSYLQGSGNTIYF.